This TCR beta chain comes out of a study of blood T cells in healthy people across ages. General study findings and limits: Comparison with aged donors showed that long-lived donors had more naive CD4+ cells and higher diversity. Considered underestimates were the diversity estimates obtained from one million T cells.

Note on this clonotype: Its antigen is not identified.

Trimming took 9 bases from V and 12 from J; bases not matched to a gene: 3. The V gene's germline CDR1 is SNHLY and CDR2 FYNNEI. This CDR3 has 10 amino acids. For the second PCR, which ran for about 7 to 12 cycles, a sample-barcoded 5' primer and a J-beta primer mix were used. TCRdb ran MiXCR on the 5' RACE reads and lists one entry per CDR3 protein. This sample has approximately 1,100,000 distinct CDR3 sequences, with 45% found just once. Russia was home to the donors, healthy Caucasian individuals aged roughly 6 to 90. The origin of this receptor is a woman in her sixties in good health. V gene TRBV2 combines with J gene TRBJ2-4, with 9 bases matching TRBD2. Specimen: blood. The CDR3 here is CASSGRAQYF. CDR3 DNA: TGTGCCAGTAGCGGGAGAGCTCAGTACTTC.